This TCR beta chain emerged from a study of blood T cell repertoires in COVID-19. The V and J ends lost 1 base and 4 bases, in that order; junction bases with no gene match: 10. The CDR3 has 17 residues. Germline-derived CDR1 and CDR2 are LGHDT and YNNKEL (reference sequence). In the original analysis: Estimation of nucleated cell counts relied on the amplification of reference gene primers. Repertoires were generated with immunoSEQ multiplex PCR, while TCRdb's copy carries only in-frame clones and drops some. Clone size and V and J calls were adopted from that table, with D and trimming inferred from the DNA. The table shows about 43,000 clones, with under 85% occurring only once.

Source material: peripheral blood. This chain uses TRBV3-1 (or the pseudogene TRBV3-2) with TRBJ2-5; 9 bases line up with TRBD2. The sequence came from a man older than 75 in a cohort sampled during active COVID-19. CDR3 DNA sequence: TGTGCCAGCAGCCAAGGGAGTAGCGGGGGCCAGAGAGAGACCCAGTACTTC. Translating it yields CASSQGSSGGQRETQYF.